This T cell receptor (beta chain) was identified during a study of blood T cell repertoires in COVID-19. In its sample, this clone was seen a few times. Sequenced by immunoSEQ multiplex PCR; TCRdb stores in-frame clones only, minus some. The sample consists of about 170,000 clones, approximately 90% of them appearing once. This CDR3 region has 13 residues. CDR1 is SEHNR, CDR2 FQNEAQ, per germline (reference sequence). V dropped 5 bases and J dropped 8 bases, with 12 bases sitting between them. Sequenced material: peripheral blood. The receptor was derived from a young man with COVID-19, enrolled during active disease. This rearrangement joins TRBV7-9 to TRBJ1-4; D remains ambiguous. DNA of the CDR3: TGTGCCAGCAGCGTAGGGAGTTCAGAAAAACTGTTTTTT. Encoded protein: CASSVGSSEKLFF.